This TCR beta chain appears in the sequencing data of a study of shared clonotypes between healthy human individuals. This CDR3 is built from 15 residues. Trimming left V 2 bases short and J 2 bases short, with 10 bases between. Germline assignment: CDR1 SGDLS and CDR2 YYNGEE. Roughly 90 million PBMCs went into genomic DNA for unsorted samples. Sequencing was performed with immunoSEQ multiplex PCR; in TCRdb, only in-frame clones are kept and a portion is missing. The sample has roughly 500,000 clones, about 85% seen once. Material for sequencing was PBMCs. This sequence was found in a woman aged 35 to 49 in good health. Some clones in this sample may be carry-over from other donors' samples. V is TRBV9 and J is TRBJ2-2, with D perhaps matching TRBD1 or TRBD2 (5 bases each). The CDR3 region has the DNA TGTGCCAGCAGCGTCGGGGACGGAAACACCGGGGAGCTGTTTTTT. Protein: CASSVGDGNTGELFF.